One and the same sample provided the 32 T cell receptor beta chains below, sequenced in a study of Graves' ophthalmopathy and Graves' hyperthyroidism (dated by TCRdb to 2017 to 2018). The sequencer listed for this sample is Illumina HiSeq 2000. For repertoire sequencing, the TCR beta CDR3 regions were amplified from RNA transcripts. A first-round RT-PCR used HTBI primers with the Qiagen OneStep RT-PCR kit, followed by a second-round multiplex PCR, size selection and purification. The public sequencing data were trimmed at Q25 with fastp and processed into clonotypes with MiXCR by TCRdb, which kept only in-frame beta chains. Identical CDR3 protein sequences are pooled into one entry, listed with their most common genes and DNA. The sample table shows 35,000 to 50,000 distinct CDR3 sequences, and around half are seen once. About 26% of the sample is held by the ten biggest clonotypes. Material: peripheral blood. These TCRs come from an adult woman with stable Graves' hyperthyroidism.

In this sample, this clonotype turned up many times. Given a much more abundant clone one base away, this may be a read error. The chain has TRBV5-1 and TRBJ1-2; 9 nucleotides line up with TRBD1. Trimming cost V 4 bases and J 7 bases; bases outside gene matches: 11. CDR1 and CDR2 (germline): SGHRS, YFSETQ. This CDR3 comprises 15 residues. This CDR3 reads CASSTDRGPLCGYTF. The CDR3 coding sequence is TGCGCCAGCAGCACGGACAGGGGCCCCTTGTGTGGCTACACCTTC. Filled out from reference TRBV5-1 and TRBJ1-2, the complete variable domain reads KAGVTQTPRYLIKTRGQQVTLSCSPISGHRSVSWYQQTPGQGLQFLFEYFSETQRNKGNFPGRFSGRQFSNSRSEMNVSTLELGDSALYLCASSTDRGPLCGYTFGSGTRLTVV.

The V gene is TRBV20-1, the J gene TRBJ2-7; TRBD1 agrees at 7 bases. This CDR3 has 14 residues. The trim removed 1 base at V and 3 bases at J, leaving 6 bases unmatched. Germline CDR1 is DFQATT and CDR2 is SNEGSKA (reference sequence). CDR3 DNA: TGCAGTGCTAGAGCCGGTGGGACAGACTACGAGCAGTACTTC. Its translation is CSARAGGTDYEQYF.

Worth noting for this clonotype: This likely comes from a read error, as the CDR3 has no conserved phenylalanine or tryptophan at its end. It is unclear where the CDR3 begins or ends on the DNA, so no DNA is shown, and the CDR3 is as TCRdb lists it. The gene calls are TRBV24-1 and TRBJ2-6; the D call in the table, TRBD1, was not verified against the DNA. The CDR3 totals 9 residues, both ends included. The V gene's germline CDR1 is KGHDR and CDR2 SFDVKD. The CDR3 protein is CATSDGGFS.

This clonotype was seen ten or more times. The chain has TRBV6-1 and TRBJ1-5; D remains ambiguous. Deletions cut 2 bases from V and 0 bases from J, with 11 bases between. The CDR3 is made up of 16 amino acids. Germline V gives CDR1 MNHNS, CDR2 SASEGT. The CDR3 spells CASSEQSPYSNQPQHF. The CDR3 DNA reads as TGTGCCAGCAGTGAACAGTCGCCCTATAGCAATCAGCCCCAGCATTTT.

The rearrangement uses TRBV4-2 and TRBJ2-7, with 14 bases aligning to TRBD2. CDR3 length: 13 residues. The trim removed 8 bases at V and 10 bases at J, leaving 7 bases unmatched. Germline values: CDR1 LGHNA, CDR2 YNFKEQ. The chain's CDR3 is CASSSGTSGSQYF. CDR3 DNA sequence: TGTGCCAGCTCCTCCGGGACTAGCGGGAGCCAGTACTTC.

Many counts were recorded for this clonotype. The J gene is TRBJ2-7, the V gene TRBV11-3; D not certain. CDR1 and CDR2 from the germline V gene are SGHNT and YENEEA. This CDR3 contains 12 residues. V was trimmed by 2 bases and J by 6 bases, leaving 8 bases between them. CDR3: CASSLWPGEQYF. The CDR3 DNA sequence: TGTGCCAGCAGCTTATGGCCAGGCGAGCAGTACTTC.

The rearrangement uses TRBV29-1 and TRBJ1-1, with 8 bases identical to TRBD1. The J segment lost 6 bases and the V segment lost 7 bases, leaving 13 bases of the junction unmatched. The germline CDR1 and CDR2 sequences are SQVTM and ANQGSEA. The CDR3 contains 14 residues. The DNA for the CDR3 is TGCAGCGACGGGGGACAGGCTATAGACCCTGAAGCTTTCTTT. Translating it yields CSDGGQAIDPEAFF.

This clonotype was recorded many times. The DNA of the CDR3 is TGTGCCAGTAAAGGAGACGGAAACACCGGGGAGCTGTTTTTT. This gives the protein CASKGDGNTGELFF. The rearrangement links TRBV2 to TRBJ2-2; D is undetermined. Trimming cost V 9 bases and J 2 bases, with 13 bases left between them. The CDR3 totals 14 residues. Germline CDR1 SNHLY, CDR2 FYNNEI. Using reference TRBV2 and TRBJ2-2 for the parts outside the CDR3, the full variable domain is EPEVTQTPSHQVTQMGQEVILRCVPISNHLYFYWYRQILGQKVEFLVSFYNNEISEKSEIFDDQFSVERPDGSNFTLKIRSTKLEDSAMYFCASKGDGNTGELFFGEGSRLTVL.

The chain employs TRBV2 and TRBJ2-3; 13 nucleotides match TRBD2. V lost 6 bases, J lost 6 bases, and 6 bases stayed unmatched. Germline lookup yields CDR1 SNHLY and CDR2 FYNNEI. The CDR3 has 15 residues. The CDR3 here is CASSRTSGRGDTQYF. In DNA, the CDR3 is TGTGCCAGCAGCCGGACTAGCGGGAGAGGCGATACGCAGTATTTT. The full variable domain, in which reference TRBV2 and TRBJ2-3 provide the parts outside the CDR3, is EPEVTQTPSHQVTQMGQEVILRCVPISNHLYFYWYRQILGQKVEFLVSFYNNEISEKSEIFDDQFSVERPDGSNFTLKIRSTKLEDSAMYFCASSRTSGRGDTQYFGPGTRLTVL.

This rearrangement joins TRBV6-5 to TRBJ1-2, with 10 bases identical to TRBD1. The germline V gene encodes CDR1 MNHEY and CDR2 SVGAGI. CDR3 length: 15 amino acids. Germline trimming cut 0 bases from V and 6 bases from J; bases unmatched to any gene: 4. The CDR3 loop is CASSYSRQGADGYTF. In DNA, the CDR3 is TGTGCCAGCAGTTACTCGAGACAGGGGGCGGATGGCTACACCTTC.

This clonotype was recorded many times. The V gene is TRBV11-2, the J gene TRBJ2-5, with 7 bases fitting TRBD2. Germline V CDR1 and CDR2: SGHAT, FQNNGV. The CDR3 totals 14 residues. J gave up 2 bases and V 5 bases, and 5 bases lay outside the gene matches. The CDR3 coding sequence is TGTGCCAGCAGCCACTCTAGCGGACAAGAGACCCAGTACTTC. Its protein is CASSHSSGQETQYF.

This clonotype was seen at least ten times. V and J are TRBV5-5 and TRBJ1-5; TRBD1 matches at 8 bases. The CDR3 has 16 residues. Looked up from germline, CDR1 is SGHKS and CDR2 is YYEKEE (reference sequence). Trimming at V came to 4 bases and at J to 7 bases, leaving 13 bases not matched to a gene. In nucleotides, the CDR3 is TGTGCCAGCAGCGTTCACCGGGACAGGATTCACCAGCCCCAGCATTTT. Translation: CASSVHRDRIHQPQHF. The full variable domain, rest sourced from reference TRBV5-5 and TRBJ1-5, is DAGVTQSPTHLIKTRGQQVTLRCSPISGHKSVSWYQQVLGQGPQFIFQYYEKEERGRGNFPDRFSARQFPNYSSELNVNALLLGDSALYLCASSVHRDRIHQPQHFGDGTRLSIL.

This clonotype has at least ten counts. The chain employs TRBV7-9 and TRBJ1-3, with a weak D call TRBD1 (5 bases). The germline V gene has CDR1 SEHNR and CDR2 FQNEAQ (reference sequence). The CDR3 has 14 residues. The V end was cut by 5 bases, the J end by 10 bases, with 18 bases between. The CDR3 region is CASSASGPLGTIYF. CDR3 nucleotides: TGTGCCAGCAGCGCATCGGGGCCTCTCGGGACCATATATTTT.

This clonotype was recorded many times. The V gene is TRBV19, the J gene TRBJ1-2; a weak D match, TRBD1 (6 bases). CDR3 length equals 18 residues. The germline CDR1 and CDR2 sequences are LNHDA and SQIVND (reference sequence). The ends were cut back, 7 bases at V and 0 bases at J, with 24 bases in the middle. DNA of the CDR3: TGTGCCAGTACCTCGCGGGGGGGCGCGGTCCTAGCTAACTATGGCTACACCTTC. Translation: CASTSRGGAVLANYGYTF.

There are many counts of this clonotype. The gene calls are TRBV2 and TRBJ1-5; D uncertain. The CDR3 is 14 amino acids. The V gene lost 2 bases and the J gene lost 0 bases, with 5 bases spanning the gap. Germline lookup yields CDR1 SNHLY and CDR2 FYNNEI. In DNA form, the CDR3 reads TGTGCCAGCAGTGAACCCACTAGCAATCAGCCCCAGCATTTT. Its translation: CASSEPTSNQPQHF.

In this sample, this clonotype turned up many times. This chain's CDR3 is CSAEWGPGQGAFF. DNA of the CDR3: TGCAGTGCTGAGTGGGGGCCGGGACAGGGGGCTTTCTTT. The chain is built from TRBV20-1 and TRBJ1-1; 10 bases fit TRBD1. Trimming took 5 bases from V and 11 from J; bases not matched to a gene: 11. The CDR3 covers 13 residues. Germline V lookup: CDR1 DFQATT, CDR2 SNEGSKA (reference sequence).

At least ten counts were recorded for this clonotype. The chain combines TRBV20-1 with TRBJ2-7; D is undetermined. CDR1 and CDR2 (germline): DFQATT, SNEGSKA (reference sequence). The CDR3 runs to 12 residues. Trimming stripped 0 bases from V and 3 bases from J, with 6 bases between. In DNA form, the CDR3 reads TGCAGTGCTAGAGATGCAGTCTACGAGCAGTACTTC. It codes for CSARDAVYEQYF.

This clonotype has a count of ten or more. The chain carries TRBV29-1 and TRBJ2-5, with a possible D match to TRBD2 (5 bases). V gave up 7 bases and J gave up 5 bases, with 14 bases separating them. Germline CDR1 SQVTM, CDR2 ANQGSEA. The CDR3 runs to 12 residues. The CDR3 loop reads CSGVVGVETQYF. The CDR3 coding sequence is TGCAGCGGGGTGGTGGGAGTGGAGACCCAGTACTTC.

This clonotype was detected many times. V and J are TRBV20-1 and TRBJ2-7, with 10 bases fitting TRBD2. The junction had 10 bases not matched to a gene; V was cut back by 1 base and J by 7 bases. The CDR3 is 15 amino acids. Germline loops: CDR1 DFQATT, CDR2 SNEGSKA (reference sequence). The CDR3 reads CSARGLAGASGEQYF. Written as DNA, the CDR3 is TGCAGTGCTAGAGGCCTAGCGGGAGCTTCGGGAGAGCAGTACTTC.

The J gene is TRBJ2-5, the V gene TRBV7-8; 14 bases fit TRBD2. Looked up from germline, CDR1 is SGHVS and CDR2 is FQNEAQ. The CDR3 length is 16 residues. With 5 bases clipped from V and 2 bases from J, the junction kept 4 bases outside the gene matches. The DNA for the CDR3 is TGTGCCAGCAGCAGACTAGCGGGAGGGCCTCAAGAGACCCAGTACTTC. This encodes CASSRLAGGPQETQYF.

In its sample, this clonotype ranks as medium-sized (0.01 to 0.1%). The chain employs TRBV5-6 and TRBJ1-1; D not resolved. The germline V gene encodes CDR1 SGHDT and CDR2 YYEEEE. Trimming pared 3 bases from V and 0 bases from J, leaving 3 bases between. The CDR3 spans 12 residues. The CDR3 DNA reads as TGTGCCAGCAGCTCGATGAACACTGAAGCTTTCTTT. Encoded protein: CASSSMNTEAFF.

This clonotype has a count of ten or more. This sequence joins TRBV6-6 and TRBJ1-5, with TRBD1 matching over 7 bases. This CDR3 contains 15 residues. Germline CDR1 and CDR2: MNHNY and SVGAGI (reference sequence). Unmatched junction bases numbered 8, after V lost 6 bases and J lost 3 bases. For the CDR3, the DNA is TGTGCCAGCAGAAATGACAGGGACCTCAATCAGCCCCAGCATTTT. Translation: CASRNDRDLNQPQHF.

This clonotype was observed at least ten times. The chain joins TRBV10-3 to TRBJ1-4, with no clear D. Per germline, CDR1 ENHRY and CDR2 SYGVKD. The length of the CDR3 is 13 residues. The V gene lost 5 bases and the J gene lost 3 bases, with 7 bases spanning the gap. The CDR3 loop reads CAISPAANEKLFF. In DNA form, the CDR3 reads TGTGCCATCAGTCCCGCGGCTAATGAAAAACTGTTTTTT.

The chain has TRBV9 and TRBJ1-2, with 9 bases matching TRBD1. Per the germline V gene, CDR1 is SGDLS and CDR2 is YYNGEE. The length of the CDR3 is 14 residues. The V segment lost 4 bases and the J segment 7 bases; nucleotides outside the gene matches: 8. In DNA form, the CDR3 reads TGTGCCAGCAGCAGAAGGACAGGGGTCATTGGCTACACCTTC. As protein: CASSRRTGVIGYTF.

This clonotype showed up many times. This chain connects TRBV13 to TRBJ2-2; a weak D match, TRBD2 (5 bases). Germline V CDR1 and CDR2: PRHDT, FYEKMQ (reference sequence). V was shortened by 4 bases and J by 0 bases, with 12 bases between the two germline ends. This CDR3 region has 16 residues. CDR3 bases: TGTGCCAGCAGCTCCCGTGGACTCGCGAACACCGGGGAGCTGTTTTTT. Encoded protein: CASSSRGLANTGELFF.

Within the sample, this clonotype is medium-sized. The chain links TRBV10-3 to TRBJ2-7; TRBD1 matches at 9 bases. J was trimmed by 4 bases and V by 11 bases; bases with no gene match: 12. CDR1 is ENHRY, CDR2 SYGVKD, per germline. This CDR3 region has 14 residues. The CDR3 region has the DNA TGTGCCGTCTCGCGGGGGACAGGGACGTACGAGCAGTACTTC. Translated: CAVSRGTGTYEQYF.

This clonotype was detected ten times or more. The rearrangement links TRBV6-1 to TRBJ2-7; 11 bases are a match to TRBD2. Germline lookup yields CDR1 MNHNS and CDR2 SASEGT. The CDR3 has 15 residues. J was trimmed by 2 bases and V by 2 bases; bases with no gene match: 2. In DNA, the CDR3 is TGTGCCAGCAGTGAAATACTAGCGGGGGCCTACGAGCAGTACTTC. Translated, it gives CASSEILAGAYEQYF.

At least ten counts were recorded for this clonotype. The V gene is TRBV6-5, the J gene TRBJ1-5; D is ambiguous. V was clipped by 3 bases and J by 5 bases, with 11 bases between them. Germline assignment: CDR1 MNHEY and CDR2 SVGAGI. This CDR3 has 14 residues. CDR3 DNA: TGTGCCAGCAGTTATAGTAGCCGGGATCAGCCCCAGCATTTT. Translated: CASSYSSRDQPQHF.

The CDR3 loop is CASSVRDTYSNQPQHF. The CDR3 DNA reads TGTGCCAGCAGCGTCCGGGACACATATAGCAATCAGCCCCAGCATTTT. The chain links TRBV7-9 to TRBJ1-5; tentative D call: TRBD1 (6 bases). CDR1 SEHNR and CDR2 FQNEAQ come from the germline V gene (reference sequence). This CDR3 is 16 amino acids long. Trimming cost V 5 bases and J 0 bases, with 14 bases left between them.

This clonotype was counted at least ten times. The genes are TRBV5-1 and TRBJ2-7; 11 bases align to TRBD2. There are 16 residues in the CDR3. The V gene's germline CDR1 is SGHRS and CDR2 YFSETQ. V gave up 4 bases and J gave up 1 base; unmatched junction bases: 7. The chain's CDR3 is CASSAGTSGPSYEQYF. The CDR3 nucleotides are TGCGCCAGCAGCGCCGGGACTAGCGGACCTTCCTACGAGCAGTACTTC.

This chain uses TRBV15 with TRBJ2-4; no reliable D call. V was clipped by 3 bases and J by 3 bases, with 12 bases between them. The CDR3 consists of 15 residues. Germline V gene lookup returns CDR1 LNHNV and CDR2 YYDKDF (reference sequence). The CDR3 nucleotides read TGTGCCACCAGCAGTGGTCACTCGGGCAAAAACATTCAGTACTTC. It translates to CATSSGHSGKNIQYF. Full variable domain (rest looked up from reference TRBV15 and TRBJ2-4): DAMVIQNPRYQVTQFGKPVTLSCSQTLNHNVMYWYQQKSSQAPKLLFHYYDKDFNNEADTPDNFQSRRPNTSFCFLDIRSPGLGDTAMYLCATSSGHSGKNIQYFGAGTRLSVL.

This clonotype has ten or more counts. V usage is TRBV29-1 and J usage is TRBJ2-2, with 11 bases aligning to TRBD2. Looked up from germline, CDR1 is SQVTM and CDR2 is ANQGSEA. Trimming took 7 bases from V and 3 from J; bases not matched to a gene: 10. This CDR3 has 16 amino acids. This CDR3 is CSGLLAGAGDTGELFF. CDR3 in DNA: TGCAGCGGATTACTAGCGGGAGCAGGGGACACCGGGGAGCTGTTTTTT.